Listed below are T cell receptor beta chains from one sample, sequenced in a study of a mutant IDH1 vaccine in newly diagnosed glioma. Sequencing was performed with immunoSEQ multiplex PCR; in TCRdb, only in-frame clones are kept and a portion is missing. The profile shows around 56,000 clones, around 80% of them singletons. Their antigens are not known. Sequencing used PBMCs, obtained from a glioma patient whose treatment included an IDH1 peptide vaccine. The origin of the receptors is a man aged 25-40 years with glioma. CDR3s include the opening cysteine and the closing phenylalanine or tryptophan. Fields, in order: J gene, V gene, CDR3 protein.

J gene: TRBJ1-2
V gene: TRBV7-9
CDR3 protein: CASSLGEASTTF

J gene: TRBJ2-1
V gene: TRBV6-5
CDR3 protein: CASNALASGRNEQFF

J gene: TRBJ1-1
V gene: TRBV5-1
CDR3 protein: CASSLDRVQLMNTEAFF

J gene: TRBJ1-1
V gene: TRBV13
CDR3 protein: CASSSGFAEAFF

J gene: TRBJ1-5
V gene: TRBV27
CDR3 protein: CASSLSVDQPQHF

J gene: TRBJ1-6
V gene: TRBV5-1
CDR3 protein: CASSYSDRGNSPLHF

J gene: TRBJ2-1
V gene: TRBV9
CDR3 protein: CASSPRAGGTDNEQFF

J gene: .
V gene: TRBV5-6
CDR3 protein: CASSLFAVVSYEQYF

J gene: TRBJ1-2
V gene: TRBV7-9
CDR3 protein: CASSLASRDSNGYTF

J gene: TRBJ1-1
V gene: TRBV6-6
CDR3 protein: CASNIQGKNTEAFF

J gene: TRBJ2-5
V gene: TRBV27
CDR3 protein: CASSPRGLAGLETQYF

J gene: TRBJ1-2
V gene: TRBV29-1
CDR3 protein: CSSHRFGYGYTF